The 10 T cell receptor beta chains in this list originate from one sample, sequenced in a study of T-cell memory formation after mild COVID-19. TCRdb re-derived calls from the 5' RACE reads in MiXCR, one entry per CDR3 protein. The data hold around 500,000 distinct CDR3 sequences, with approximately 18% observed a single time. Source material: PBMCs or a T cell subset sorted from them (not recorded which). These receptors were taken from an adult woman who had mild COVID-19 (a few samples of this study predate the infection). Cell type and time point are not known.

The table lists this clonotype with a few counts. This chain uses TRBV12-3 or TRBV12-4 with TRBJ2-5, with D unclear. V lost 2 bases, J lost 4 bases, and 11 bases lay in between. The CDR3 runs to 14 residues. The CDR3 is CASSLQARGETQYF. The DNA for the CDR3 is TGTGCCAGCAGTTTACAGGCTCGAGGAGAGACCCAGTACTTC.

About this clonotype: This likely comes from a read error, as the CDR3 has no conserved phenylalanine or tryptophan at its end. Here the CDR3 DNA reads TGTGCCAGCAGTCCTACGGAAGAGACCCAGTACTTA. Residues: CASSPTEETQYL. The rearrangement uses TRBV12-3 or TRBV12-4 and TRBJ2-5; D uncertain. V shed 5 bases and J shed 3 bases, with 7 bases lying between them. This CDR3 region has 12 residues.

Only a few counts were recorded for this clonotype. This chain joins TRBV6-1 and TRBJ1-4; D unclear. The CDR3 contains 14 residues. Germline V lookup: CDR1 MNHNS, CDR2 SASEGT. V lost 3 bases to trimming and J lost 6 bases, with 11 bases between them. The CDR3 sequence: CASSDGLRDEKLFF. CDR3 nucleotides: TGTGCCAGCAGTGACGGACTGAGGGATGAAAAACTGTTTTTT.

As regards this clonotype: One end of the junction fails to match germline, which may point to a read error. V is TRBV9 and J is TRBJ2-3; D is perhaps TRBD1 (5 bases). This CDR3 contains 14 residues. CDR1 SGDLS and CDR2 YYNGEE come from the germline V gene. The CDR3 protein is CASSVGGYTETQYF. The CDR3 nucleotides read TGTGCCAGCAGCGTAGGGGGCTACACAGAAACGCAGTATTTT.

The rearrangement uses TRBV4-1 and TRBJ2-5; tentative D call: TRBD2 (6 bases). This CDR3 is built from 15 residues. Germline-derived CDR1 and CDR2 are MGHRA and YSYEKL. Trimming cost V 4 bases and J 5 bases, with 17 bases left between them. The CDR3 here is CASSPTVSGGETQYF. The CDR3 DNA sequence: TGCGCCAGCAGCCCCACAGTCTCAGGAGGGGAGACCCAGTACTTC.

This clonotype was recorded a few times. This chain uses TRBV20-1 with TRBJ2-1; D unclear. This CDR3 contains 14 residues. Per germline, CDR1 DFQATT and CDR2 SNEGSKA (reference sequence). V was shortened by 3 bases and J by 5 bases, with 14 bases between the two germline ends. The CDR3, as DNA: TGCAGTGCTAGGATTGGGCCTCACGACAATGAGCAGTTCTTC. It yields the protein CSARIGPHDNEQFF.

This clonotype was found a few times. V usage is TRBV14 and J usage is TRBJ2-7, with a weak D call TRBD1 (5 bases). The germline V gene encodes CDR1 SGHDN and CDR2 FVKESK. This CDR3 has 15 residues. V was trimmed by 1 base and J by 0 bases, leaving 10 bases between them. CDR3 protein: CASSQVDRLSYEQYF. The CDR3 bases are TGTGCCAGCAGCCAAGTTGACAGACTCTCCTACGAGCAGTACTTC.

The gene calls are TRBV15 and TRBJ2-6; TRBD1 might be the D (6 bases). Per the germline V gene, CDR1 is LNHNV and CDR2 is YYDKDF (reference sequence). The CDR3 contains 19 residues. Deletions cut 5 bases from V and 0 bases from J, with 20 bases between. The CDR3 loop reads CATSRGFPRDNSGANVLTF. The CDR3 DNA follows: TGTGCCACCAGCCGAGGGTTTCCCCGGGACAACTCTGGGGCCAACGTCCTGACTTTC.

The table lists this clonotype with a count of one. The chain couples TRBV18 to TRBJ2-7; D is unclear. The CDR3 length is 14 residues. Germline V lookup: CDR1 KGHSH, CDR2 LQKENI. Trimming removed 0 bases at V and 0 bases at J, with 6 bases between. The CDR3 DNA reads TGTGCCAGCTCACCACCGGTTAGCTCCTACGAGCAGTACTTC. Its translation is CASSPPVSSYEQYF.

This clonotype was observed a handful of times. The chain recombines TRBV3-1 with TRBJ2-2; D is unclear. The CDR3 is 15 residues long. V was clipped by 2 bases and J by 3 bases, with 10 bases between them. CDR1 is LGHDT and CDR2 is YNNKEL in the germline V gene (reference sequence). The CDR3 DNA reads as TGTGCCAGCAGCCAACCTGACACCCACACCGGGGAGCTGTTTTTT. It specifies CASSQPDTHTGELFF.